This T cell receptor beta chain was retrieved from a study of cytomegalovirus exposure and HLA in healthy donors. Study results and limitations: Both high specificity and high sensitivity reportedly marked the classifier's diagnosis of cytomegalovirus status.

As concerns this clone: As yet, its antigen is unknown.

V trimming: 5 bases; J trimming: 1 base; junction bases outside the gene matches: 4. The CDR3 consists of 14 residues. Germline V lookup: CDR1 SGHAT, CDR2 FQNNGV. Repertoires were generated with immunoSEQ multiplex PCR, while TCRdb's copy carries only in-frame clones and drops some. The sample shows 150,000 to 200,000 clones, around nine tenths of them seen only once. The chain joins TRBV11-2 to TRBJ2-7, with TRBD2 matching 8 bases. The source is a woman aged 30 to 39 in good health and CMV-seronegative. Specimen: PBMCs. The CDR3 DNA reads as TGTGCCAGCAGCGAAACTAGCGGATCCTACGAGCAGTACTTC. Translated, it gives CASSETSGSYEQYF. Combining the CDR3 with reference TRBV11-2 and TRBJ2-7 gives the whole variable domain EAGVAQSPRYKIIEKRQSVAFWCNPISGHATLYWYQQILGQGPKLLIQFQNNGVVDDSQLPKDRFSAERLKGVDSTLKIQPAKLEDSAVYLCASSETSGSYEQYFGPGTRLTVT.